These 3 T cell receptor beta chains originate from one sample sequenced in a study of cytomegalovirus exposure and HLA in healthy donors (dated by TCRdb to 2016 to 2017). Library creation used the immunoSEQ multiplex PCR assay. A mixture of 60 forward primers for TCR Vbeta segments and 13 reverse primers for TCR Jbeta segments was used in the multiplex PCR. TCRdb retrieved this table from immuneACCESS and kept in-frame rearrangements only. Not all clones are present; in checked studies, unresolved V genes account for under half, and no reason is known for the remainder. The table for this sample lists approximately 150,000 clones; nearly 80% of them were counted only once. 13% to 15% of the sample is taken by the ten largest. The sample taken for sequencing was PBMCs. The origin of the receptors is a woman between 40 and 50 years old in good health and CMV-seronegative.

This clone was counted between two and nine times. The V call is TRBV28, the J call TRBJ2-3; 10 bases match TRBD2. This CDR3 comprises 18 residues. CDR1 and CDR2 from the germline V gene are MDHEN and SYDVKM. The V gene end was trimmed by 10 bases and the J gene end by 4 bases; junction bases not matched to a gene: 20. CDR3 region: CATEGTSGVPPLADTQYF. As DNA, the CDR3 is TGTGCCACCGAGGGTACTAGCGGGGTGCCACCCTTAGCAGATACGCAGTATTTT.

The genes are TRBV2 and TRBJ2-7; 8 bases match TRBD1. Trimming cost V 1 base and J 5 bases; bases outside gene matches: 7. The germline CDR1 and CDR2 sequences are SNHLY and FYNNEI. CDR3 size: 15 residues. The DNA for the CDR3 is TGTGCCAGCAGTGAAGGCAGGGGGCCGCCCCACGAGCAGTACTTC. Its protein is CASSEGRGPPHEQYF.

The V and J genes are TRBV20-1 and TRBJ2-5; D call uncertain. The CDR3 sequence is 11 residues long. Trimming removed 6 bases at V and 2 bases at J, with 7 bases between. Germline CDR1 and CDR2: DFQATT and SNEGSKA (reference sequence). CDR3 sequence reads: CSAQDQETQYF. For the CDR3, the DNA is TGCAGTGCCCAGGATCAAGAGACCCAGTACTTC.